This T cell receptor (beta chain) was recorded in a study of T cell changes during pregnancy in multiple sclerosis. Per the germline V gene, CDR1 is SGHDN and CDR2 is FVKESK. The CDR3 runs to 17 residues. V was pared by 4 bases and J by 5 bases, with 20 bases between. Repertoires were generated with immunoSEQ multiplex PCR, while TCRdb's copy carries only in-frame clones and drops some. The table has around 100,000 clones, roughly 92% seen once. This material consisted of peripheral blood, taken after pregnancy. The chain carries TRBV14 and TRBJ1-4, with D possibly matching TRBD1 (5 bases). The TCR was taken from a female donor with multiple sclerosis, enrolled in a pregnancy study. CDR3 sequence (DNA): TGTGCCAGCAGCCCGCTGGGGGGGATGGGGCCGAATGAAAAACTGTTTTTT. Encoded protein: CASSPLGGMGPNEKLFF. Variable domain in full (rest from reference TRBV14 and TRBJ1-4): EAGVTQFPSHSVIEKGQTVTLRCDPISGHDNLYWYRRVMGKEIKFLLHFVKESKQDESGMPNNRFLAERTGGTYSTLKVQPAELEDSGVYFCASSPLGGMGPNEKLFFGSGTQLSVL.